This T cell receptor beta chain emerged from a study of technical replicates of blood from a handful of donors. Produced via immunoSEQ multiplex PCR; TCRdb's table is partial and in-frame only. Among tens of thousands of clones listed, almost 99% were seen once. This CDR3 comprises 16 residues. Germline CDR1 SGHTS, CDR2 YDEGEE. The ends lost 1 base at V and 2 bases at J; junction bases unmatched: 5. The sample consisted of T cells isolated from PBMCs. The receptor comes from a human donor in good health. The V call is TRBV5-8, the J call TRBJ1-5, with 8 bases that match TRBD1. Written as DNA, the CDR3 is TGTGCCAGCAGCTTGATCAGGGGGCATGGCAATCAGCCCCAGCATTTT. This translates into CASSLIRGHGNQPQHF.